A few counts support the clone carrying this TCR beta chain. The antigen is not known. This entry is derived from a study of PD-L1 blockade in urothelial cancer. Overall study context: Researchers found blood samples held a median of roughly 140,000 T cells. Whole-study findings and limits: Tumor-linked clones in blood grew more by 3 weeks in durable-benefit patients.

The table came from immunoSEQ multiplex PCR; TCRdb's copy has only in-frame clones and leaves some out. This sample has around 80,000 clones, with roughly nine tenths found just once. The sequence came from a woman aged 70-85 years with urothelial cancer. Sequences were derived from PBMCs, sampled around atezolizumab (anti-PD-L1) treatment.

In nucleotides, the CDR3 is TGCGCCAGCAGCTTGGCCCAGGGAAATGAAAAACTGTTTTTT. Translation gives CASSLAQGNEKLFF. The J gene is TRBJ1-4, the V gene TRBV5-1; D might be TRBD1 (5 bases). Per germline, CDR1 SGHRS and CDR2 YFSETQ. Deletions cut 0 bases from V and 5 bases from J, with 8 bases between. The CDR3 is 14 amino acids.